Only one count was recorded for the clone carrying this TCR beta chain. Its cognate antigen is unknown. The use of a sample-barcoded 5' primer and a J-beta primer mix characterized a second PCR of about 7 to 12 cycles. MiXCR, run by TCRdb on the 5' RACE reads, gives a single entry per CDR3 protein. Of about 670,000 distinct CDR3 sequences in the sample, roughly half were seen once. This sample is part of a study of blood T cells in healthy people across ages. Points from the study as a whole: Strong correlation linked observed beta diversity and percent naive T cells. There were more naive CD4+ cells and higher diversity in long-lived donors than in aged donors.

V lost 5 bases, J lost 8 bases, and 11 bases stayed unmatched. CDR3 length equals 16 residues. Total RNA extracted from each sample amounted to at least 6 micrograms. J is TRBJ1-4 and V is TRBV12-3 or TRBV12-4; 10 bases map to TRBD1. The sample was blood. This clonotype was sampled from a woman of 80 years or more in good health. CDR3 coding DNA: TGTGCCAGCAGTGGAAGGACAGGGGGTACGGTGGAAAAACTGTTTTTT. This translates into CASSGRTGGTVEKLFF.